This entry describes one TCR beta chain. Generated by immunoSEQ multiplex PCR, the TCRdb table keeps only in-frame clones and is missing some. The sample lists more than 300,000 clones, roughly 87% occurring once. The study recruited people aged 18 to 89 years across about 25 US areas. Participant-reported clinical history was the basis for cohort assignment. Recovered status in Cohort 3 required two negative PCRs, clearance, or symptom resolution. The V gene end was trimmed by 4 bases and the J gene end by 8 bases; junction bases not matched to a gene: 10. Germline V gives CDR1 MNHEY, CDR2 SVGAGI. The CDR3 runs 14 residues. These data belong to a study of blood T cell repertoires in COVID-19. The wider study: Some COVID-19 samples were acute and others convalescent; all came from the United States, Italy and Spain.

The sample comprised PBMCs or T cells enriched from blood (not recorded which). This clonotype was sampled from a woman between 50 and 59 years old who had recovered from COVID-19. The chain uses TRBV6-5 and TRBJ1-2; the match to TRBD1 covers 7 bases. This CDR3 reads CASSSLHQQGGYTF. CDR3 DNA: TGTGCCAGCAGTTCCCTTCATCAACAGGGGGGCTACACCTTC.